This T cell receptor beta chain emerged from a study of cytomegalovirus exposure and HLA in healthy donors (dated by TCRdb to about 2017). For the study in its entirety: According to a later analysis, one platform produced both the roughly 130 validation repertoires and the approximately 670 repertoires of the first cohort. A separate validation cohort of 90 to 150 different subjects was used in addition to the approximately 610-subject first cohort. To predict cytomegalovirus infection status, the study brought together high-throughput TCR immunosequencing, statistical association of individual TCRs with disease status, and machine learning. The study aimed to test whether signatures of past pathogen exposure could be identified by cataloging public T cell receptors.

Donors formed part of the validation cohort, which comprised 120 subjects and was distinct from the first cohort of 550 to 850 subjects. At the junction V is shortened by 0 bases and J by 1 base; bases outside the gene matches: 8. The CDR1 and CDR2 encoded by the germline V gene (reference sequence) are LNHNV and YYDKDF. The CDR3 spans 18 residues, from the cysteine through the phenylalanine. Of all the DNA, just the CDR3 is kept, 54 bases in frame from base 1. Libraries were constructed by the immunoSEQ multiplex PCR assay. Concerning the study's data processing: To diagnose cytomegalovirus status from the catalog of TCR beta chain sequences, a statistical classification framework was built. The table was pulled from immuneACCESS by TCRdb, which kept in-frame rearrangements only. Such tables lose some clones; where checked, under half of the loss comes from unresolved V genes, and the rest has no known cause. V and J calls and clone size are given by that table; D and trimming were obtained from the DNA. This sample has approximately 210,000 clones in its table, and about 84% of those were observed once. Together, the top ten hold more than 1.1% of the sample.

General conclusions and limits of the study: A later analysis lacked HLA typing for the validation cohort, so it scored co-occurrence in that cohort across all 110 or so repertoires. Cytomegalovirus status was reported to be diagnosed by the classifier with high specificity and sensitivity in both the original and validation cohorts. According to the authors, the approach could potentially be generalized to other disease states and immunological phenotypes. While some public TCRs were present in many individuals, most TCR sequences turned up only very rarely across donors. In vitro tests confirmed that a few of the cytomegalovirus-associated TCR beta chains recognize cytomegalovirus antigens. The study gave a list of 150 to 200 TCR beta chains associated with cytomegalovirus. A later analysis found that TCRs clustered in the first cohort also tended to co-occur in the roughly 120 validation repertoires, with more than 90% of cluster scores above 0.

Points on this clone: Its antigen is not yet known. Base qualities are not at hand, and no much larger clone is one base apart.

Sequenced input: PBMCs. Recombination connected TRBV15 to TRBJ2-3, and 9 junction bases match TRBD2. This TCR derives from a woman aged 18-29 years in good health and CMV-seronegative. The DNA sequence follows: TGTGCCACCAGCAGAGATGGGGCTAGCGGGGTAGGCACAGATACGCAGTATTTT. This translates into CATSRDGASGVGTDTQYF. The full variable domain, with segments outside the CDR3 supplied by the reference TRBV15 and TRBJ2-3 proteins, appears as DAMVIQNPRYQVTQFGKPVTLSCSQTLNHNVMYWYQQKSSQAPKLLFHYYDKDFNNEADTPDNFQSRRPNTSFCFLDIRSPGLGDTAMYLCATSRDGASGVGTDTQYFGPGTRLTVL.